Below are 22 T cell receptor beta chains sequenced from a single sample in a study of T cell changes during pregnancy in multiple sclerosis. Produced via immunoSEQ multiplex PCR; TCRdb's table is partial and in-frame only. The data show tens of thousands of clones, around nine tenths seen once. The input for sequencing was peripheral blood, taken in the third trimester of pregnancy. The receptors here all came from a female donor in good health, enrolled as a control in a pregnancy study.

This clone was counted only a few times. This chain uses TRBV11-2 with TRBJ1-1; D may be TRBD1 (6 bases). The V end was cut by 1 base, the J end by 5 bases, with 11 bases between. The V gene's germline CDR1 is SGHAT and CDR2 FQNNGV. The CDR3 sequence is 14 residues long. The CDR3 loop reads CASSLGAGETEAFF. The CDR3 DNA reads as TGTGCCAGCAGCTTAGGGGCAGGGGAAACTGAAGCTTTCTTT.

The chain employs TRBV7-2 and TRBJ2-7; 14 positions agree with TRBD2. CDR3 length: 16 residues. The ends lost 6 bases at V and 3 bases at J; junction bases unmatched: 7. CDR1 SGHTA and CDR2 FQGNSA come from the germline V gene. The CDR3 loop is CASSRMGLAGDYEQYF. In nucleotides, the CDR3 is TGTGCCAGCAGTCGCATGGGACTAGCGGGGGACTACGAGCAGTACTTC. The full variable domain, its missing parts supplied by reference TRBV7-2 and TRBJ2-7, is GAGVSQSPSNKVTEKGKDVELRCDPISGHTALYWYRQSLGQGLEFLIYFQGNSAPDKSGLPSDRFSAERTGGSVSTLTIQRTQQEDSAVYLCASSRMGLAGDYEQYFGPGTRLTVT.

The chain carries TRBV2 and TRBJ2-7; TRBD2 matches at 11 bases. CDR1 and CDR2 (germline): SNHLY, FYNNEI. The junction had 4 bases not matched to a gene; V was cut back by 6 bases and J by 0 bases. The CDR3 runs 15 residues. CDR3 amino acids: CASRLAGGPSYEQYF. The CDR3 DNA reads as TGTGCCAGCAGGCTAGCGGGGGGACCCTCCTACGAGCAGTACTTC.

This clone was found a few times. The chain is built from TRBV5-4 and TRBJ1-2; D is unresolved. V gave up 4 bases and J gave up 8 bases, with 18 bases separating them. Germline lookup yields CDR1 SGHNT and CDR2 YYREEE (reference sequence). The CDR3 is 14 residues long. CDR3 in DNA: TGTGCCAGCAGCCACTCCGGGATCCTGGGCGGCTACACCTTC. Its translation is CASSHSGILGGYTF. Filled out from reference TRBV5-4 and TRBJ1-2, the complete variable domain reads ETGVTQSPTHLIKTRGQQVTLRCSSQSGHNTVSWYQQALGQGPQFIFQYYREEENGRGNFPPRFSGLQFPNYSSELNVNALELDDSALYLCASSHSGILGGYTFGSGTRLTVV.

V is TRBV10-3 and J is TRBJ2-7, with D maybe TRBD1 (6 bases). The CDR3 is 16 residues long. Trimming cost V 3 bases and J 2 bases, with 17 bases left between them. Germline CDR1 ENHRY, CDR2 SYGVKD. The CDR3 loop reads CAISDSSDSSTYEQYF. CDR3 bases: TGTGCCATCAGTGACTCCTCGGACAGCTCTACCTACGAGCAGTACTTC.

The CDR3 sequence is CASSLTGPRENQPQHF. The CDR3 DNA is TGTGCCAGCTCACTTACAGGCCCCAGAGAGAATCAGCCCCAGCATTTT. The rearrangement uses TRBV18 and TRBJ1-5; D may be TRBD1 (5 bases). The germline V and J ends were trimmed by 4 bases and 4 bases, with 17 bases remaining between them. The CDR3 spans 16 residues. Germline CDR1 is KGHSH and CDR2 is LQKENI. Full variable domain (missing parts from reference TRBV18 and TRBJ1-5): NAGVMQNPRHLVRRRGQEARLRCSPMKGHSHVYWYRQLPEEGLKFMVYLQKENIIDESGMPKERFSAEFPKEGPSILRIQQVVRGDSAAYFCASSLTGPRENQPQHFGDGTRLSIL.

This chain connects TRBV5-1 to TRBJ2-2; TRBD1 aligns across 7 bases. Unmatched junction bases numbered 6, after V lost 4 bases and J lost 6 bases. This CDR3 is built from 14 residues. The germline CDR1 and CDR2 sequences are SGHRS and YFSETQ. CDR3 region: CASSQQGIAGELFF. CDR3 nucleotides: TGCGCCAGCAGCCAACAGGGGATCGCCGGGGAGCTGTTTTTT.

This CDR3 is CASSQTTGGDQPQHF. The CDR3 region has the DNA TGTGCCAGCAGTCAAACGACAGGGGGCGATCAGCCCCAGCATTTT. The J gene is TRBJ1-5, the V gene TRBV6-1; 10 bases are a match to TRBD1. CDR1 and CDR2 from the germline V gene are MNHNS and SASEGT. J was trimmed by 5 bases and V by 5 bases; bases with no gene match: 6. The CDR3 is made up of 15 amino acids.

The chain links TRBV5-4 to TRBJ1-2; 7 bases agree with TRBD1. Germline V gene data show CDR1 as SGHNT and CDR2 as YYREEE (reference sequence). V shed 0 bases, J shed 5 bases, and the junction held 4 bases outside the gene matches. The CDR3 has 14 amino acids. CDR3: CASSLGGTEYGYTF. CDR3 in DNA: TGTGCCAGCAGCTTGGGGGGGACAGAATATGGCTACACCTTC.

The chain joins TRBV4-1 to TRBJ2-3; perhaps TRBD1 as D (6 bases). The CDR3 loop spans 17 amino acids. Trimming cost V 2 bases and J 0 bases, with 15 bases left between them. Germline V CDR1 and CDR2: MGHRA, YSYEKL. CDR3 sequence: CASSQSGGLTSTDTQYF. The CDR3 bases are TGCGCCAGCAGCCAAAGTGGGGGCCTCACTAGCACAGATACGCAGTATTTT.

The chain couples TRBV19 to TRBJ1-5, with 7 positions matching TRBD1. Trimming took 4 bases from V and 3 from J; bases not matched to a gene: 6. Germline V gene data show CDR1 as LNHDA and CDR2 as SQIVND (reference sequence). The CDR3 is 15 residues long. The DNA of the CDR3 is TGTGCCAGTAGTAGACAGGGATTGGACAATCAGCCCCAGCATTTT. This encodes CASSRQGLDNQPQHF. Together with reference TRBV19 and TRBJ1-5, the CDR3 gives the full variable domain: DGGITQSPKYLFRKEGQNVTLSCEQNLNHDAMYWYRQDPGQGLRLIYYSQIVNDFQKGDIAEGYSVSREKKESFPLTVTSAQKNPTAFYLCASSRQGLDNQPQHFGDGTRLSIL.

The J gene is TRBJ1-1, the V gene TRBV10-3; TRBD1 matches at 7 bases. V trimming: 10 bases; J trimming: 2 bases; junction bases outside the gene matches: 7. The CDR3 is 13 residues long. Germline V gives CDR1 ENHRY, CDR2 SYGVKD. In DNA form, the CDR3 reads TGTGCCACCCAGACAGGGTATAACACTGAAGCTTTCTTT. Translation gives CATQTGYNTEAFF.

V and J are TRBV19 and TRBJ2-4; 10 positions match TRBD1. CDR3 length: 14 amino acids. Trimming cost V 10 bases and J 8 bases; bases outside gene matches: 11. Germline loops: CDR1 LNHDA, CDR2 SQIVND (reference sequence). This CDR3 reads CATGTGTGVDIQYF. Here the CDR3 DNA reads TGTGCCACCGGGACCGGGACAGGGGTGGACATTCAGTACTTC.

The chain links TRBV19 to TRBJ2-2; D perhaps matches TRBD1 (5 bases). The ends were cut back, 3 bases at V and 6 bases at J, with 8 bases in the middle. The germline V gene has CDR1 LNHDA and CDR2 SQIVND (reference sequence). CDR3 length: 13 residues. CDR3 coding DNA: TGTGCCAGTAGTATGGGGCCCGCCGGGGAGCTGTTTTTT. Translation: CASSMGPAGELFF.

V and J are TRBV29-1 and TRBJ1-1; 10 nucleotides agree with TRBD1. This CDR3 region has 13 residues. Per germline, CDR1 SQVTM and CDR2 ANQGSEA. With 6 bases clipped from V and 5 bases from J, the junction kept 6 bases outside the gene matches. CDR3 loop: CSVEDRGKTEAFF. The CDR3 coding sequence is TGCAGCGTCGAGGACAGGGGGAAGACTGAAGCTTTCTTT.

The genes are TRBV2 and TRBJ1-6; D perhaps matches TRBD1 (5 bases). From germline, CDR1 is SNHLY and CDR2 FYNNEI. Trimming stripped 7 bases from V and 0 bases from J, with 10 bases between. The CDR3 contains 15 residues. DNA of the CDR3: TGTGCCAGCATGGACACCAGCTCCTATAATTCACCCCTCCACTTT. Translated: CASMDTSSYNSPLHF.

The rearrangement links TRBV6-4 to TRBJ2-3, with 8 bases identical to TRBD2. Trimming at V came to 3 bases and at J to 4 bases, leaving 9 bases not matched to a gene. Germline CDR1 MRHNA, CDR2 SNTAGT. The CDR3 is 16 residues long. CDR3: CASSEGAGGGPDTQYF. CDR3 nucleotides: TGTGCCAGCAGTGAAGGTGCGGGAGGAGGGCCAGATACGCAGTATTTT.

This clone showed up just once. The rearrangement joins TRBV6-1 to TRBJ1-4, with D perhaps TRBD1 (5 bases). Trimming removed 4 bases at V and 5 bases at J, with 14 bases between. Germline values: CDR1 MNHNS, CDR2 SASEGT. The CDR3 extends over 15 amino acids. In nucleotides, the CDR3 is TGTGCCAGCAGTGCCCGACAGAGCCCAAATGAAAAACTGTTTTTT. Protein: CASSARQSPNEKLFF.

The rearrangement joins TRBV6-6 to TRBJ1-4; no clear D. CDR1 is MNHNY, CDR2 SVGAGI, per germline (reference sequence). V was pared by 0 bases and J by 8 bases, with 7 bases between. The CDR3 length is 13 residues. The CDR3 DNA reads TGTGCCAGCAGTTACTCGAGAGGAGAAAAACTGTTTTTT. Translated, it gives CASSYSRGEKLFF.

The J gene is TRBJ1-3, the V gene TRBV19; D gene ambiguous. The germline gives CDR1 LNHDA, CDR2 SQIVND (reference sequence). V was clipped by 3 bases and J by 0 bases, with 9 bases between them. This CDR3 spans 15 amino acids. The CDR3 sequence: CASSMAGLSGNTIYF. CDR3 bases: TGTGCCAGTAGTATGGCAGGCCTCTCTGGAAACACCATATATTTT.

The genes are TRBV4-2 and TRBJ1-1; maybe TRBD1 (6 bases). There are 13 residues in the CDR3. CDR1 and CDR2 (germline): LGHNA, YNFKEQ. The V end was cut by 8 bases, the J end by 3 bases, with 13 bases between. The CDR3 region is CASLGGLDTEAFF. CDR3 DNA sequence: TGTGCCAGCCTGGGGGGGCTGGACACTGAAGCTTTCTTT.

DNA of the CDR3: TGTGCCAGCACCCACGGGGGGGACGAGCAGTACTTC. Protein product: CASTHGGDEQYF. This chain connects TRBV7-8 to TRBJ2-7, with 8 positions matching TRBD2. V trimming: 7 bases; J trimming: 5 bases; junction bases outside the gene matches: 4. CDR1 and CDR2 (germline): SGHVS, FQNEAQ. The CDR3 is 12 amino acids.